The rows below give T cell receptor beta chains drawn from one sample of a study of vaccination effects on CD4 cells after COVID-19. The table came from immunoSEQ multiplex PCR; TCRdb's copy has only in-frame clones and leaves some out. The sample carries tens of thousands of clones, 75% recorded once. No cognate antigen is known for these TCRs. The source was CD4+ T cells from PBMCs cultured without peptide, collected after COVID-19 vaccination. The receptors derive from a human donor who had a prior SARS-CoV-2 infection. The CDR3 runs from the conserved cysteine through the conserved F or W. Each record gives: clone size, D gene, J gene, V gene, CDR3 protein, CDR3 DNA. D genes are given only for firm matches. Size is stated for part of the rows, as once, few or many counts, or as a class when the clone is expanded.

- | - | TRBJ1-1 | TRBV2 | CASSELMGAAFF | TGTGCCAGCAGTGAACTCATGGGGGCAGCTTTCTTT
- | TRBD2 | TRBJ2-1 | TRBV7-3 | CASSSGTSGRAFYNEQFF | TGTGCCAGCAGCTCGGGGACTAGCGGGAGGGCCTTTTACAATGAGCAGTTCTTC
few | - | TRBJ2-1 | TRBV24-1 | CATSDFLTGVGYEQFF | TGTGCCACCAGTGATTTTCTAACGGGAGTCGGCTATGAGCAGTTCTTC
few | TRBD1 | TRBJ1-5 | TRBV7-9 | CASSSDREVQPQHF | TGTGCCAGCAGCTCGGACAGGGAGGTTCAGCCCCAGCATTTT
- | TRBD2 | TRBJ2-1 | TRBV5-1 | CASSLVRGGSYNEQFF | TGCGCCAGCAGCTTGGTGCGGGGGGGCTCCTACAATGAGCAGTTCTTC
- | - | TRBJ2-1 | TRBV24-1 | CATSDTRLGYLNEQFF | TGTGCCACCAGTGATACCCGTCTCGGCTACCTCAATGAGCAGTTCTTC
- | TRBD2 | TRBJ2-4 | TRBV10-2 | CASSDEVSGGDAPIAKNIQYF | TGCGCCAGCAGTGATGAGGTTAGCGGGGGCGACGCTCCTATAGCCAAAAACATTCAGTACTTC
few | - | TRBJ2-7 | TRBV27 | CASSPTYTSTATYEQYF | TGTGCCAGCAGTCCTACATATACTTCGACAGCAACCTACGAGCAGTACTTC
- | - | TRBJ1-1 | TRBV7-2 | CASSLDYDSTEAFF | TGTGCCAGCAGCTTAGACTACGATAGCACTGAAGCTTTCTTT
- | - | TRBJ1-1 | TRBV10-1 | CAGRGTEAFF | TGCGCTGGCCGGGGAACTGAAGCTTTCTTT
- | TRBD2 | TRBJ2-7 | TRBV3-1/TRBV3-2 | CASSRGTSGGLVSYEQYF | TGTGCCAGCAGCCGCGGGACTAGCGGGGGCCTGGTCTCCTACGAGCAGTACTTC
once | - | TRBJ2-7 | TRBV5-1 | CASSVRENYEQYF | TGCGCCAGCAGCGTCCGGGAGAACTACGAGCAGTACTTC
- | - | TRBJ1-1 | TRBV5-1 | CASSFEAGTTEAFF | TGCGCCAGCAGCTTTGAAGCTGGGACCACTGAAGCTTTCTTT
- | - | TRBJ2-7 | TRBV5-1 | CASSLLTGVSEQYF | TGCGCCAGCAGCTTGCTAACCGGGGTCTCCGAGCAGTACTTC
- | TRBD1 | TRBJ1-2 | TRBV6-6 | CASRRQGVYGYTF | TGTGCCAGCAGACGACAGGGTGTCTATGGCTACACCTTC
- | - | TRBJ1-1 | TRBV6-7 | CANKEAADMNTEAFF | TGTGCCAATAAGGAGGCAGCAGACATGAACACTGAAGCTTTCTTT
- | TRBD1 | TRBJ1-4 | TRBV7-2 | CASSQDYRGNEKLFF | TGTGCCAGCAGCCAGGACTACAGGGGGAATGAAAAACTGTTTTTT
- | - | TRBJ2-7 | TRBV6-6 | CASTKGQAISYEQYF | TGTGCCAGCACTAAGGGGCAGGCTATCTCCTACGAGCAGTACTTC
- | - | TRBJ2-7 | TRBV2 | CASSGNPAGEQYF | TGTGCCAGCAGTGGGAATCCGGCGGGCGAGCAGTACTTC
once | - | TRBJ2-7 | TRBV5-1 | CASSLQGMEDEQYF | TGCGCCAGCAGCTTGCAGGGGATGGAGGACGAGCAGTACTTC
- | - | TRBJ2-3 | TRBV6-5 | CASRGPAGDTQYF | TGTGCCAGCAGGGGACCCGCCGGAGATACGCAGTATTTT
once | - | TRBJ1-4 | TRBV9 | CASGQGVGGEKLFF | TGTGCCAGCGGCCAGGGAGTAGGCGGCGAAAAACTGTTTTTT
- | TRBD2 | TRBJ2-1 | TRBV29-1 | CSVDRLAGEHEQFF | TGCAGCGTTGATAGGCTAGCGGGAGAACACGAGCAGTTCTTC
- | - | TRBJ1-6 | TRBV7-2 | CASSPRQRWDSPLHF | TGTGCCAGCAGCCCCCGACAACGGTGGGATTCACCCCTCCACTTT
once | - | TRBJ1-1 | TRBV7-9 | CASSAPRSEDTEAFF | TGTGCCAGCAGCGCACCCCGTTCGGAGGACACTGAAGCTTTCTTT
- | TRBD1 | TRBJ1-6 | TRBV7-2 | CASSATTGPALHF | TGTGCCAGCAGCGCCACGACAGGGCCGGCCCTCCACTTT
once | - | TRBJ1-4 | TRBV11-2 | CASSLDQGRYATNEKLFF | TGTGCCAGCAGCTTAGATCAGGGCAGATATGCAACTAATGAAAAACTGTTTTTT
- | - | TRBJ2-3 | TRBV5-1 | CASSFWSAIGTTDTQYF | TGCGCCAGCAGCTTCTGGAGTGCTATTGGGACCACAGATACGCAGTATTTT
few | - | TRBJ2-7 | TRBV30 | CAWSVSAAITYEQYF | TGTGCCTGGAGTGTATCGGCAGCGATAACCTACGAGCAGTACTTC
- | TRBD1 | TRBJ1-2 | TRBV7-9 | CASSLARWDRGRGGYTF | TGTGCCAGCAGCTTAGCGCGATGGGACAGGGGGCGAGGGGGCTACACCTTC
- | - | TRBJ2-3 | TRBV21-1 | CASSLLIGTGVKDTQYF | TGTGCCAGCAGCCTCCTCATCGGGACAGGGGTTAAAGATACGCAGTATTTT
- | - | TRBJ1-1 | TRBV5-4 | CASSRAQVRQGTEAFF | TGTGCCAGCAGCCGGGCTCAGGTGAGGCAGGGCACTGAAGCTTTCTTT
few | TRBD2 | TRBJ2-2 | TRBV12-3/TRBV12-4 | CATGGRTGELFF | TGTGCCACCGGGGGGAGAACCGGGGAGCTGTTTTTT
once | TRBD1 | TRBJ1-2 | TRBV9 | CASSDRQGQREGYTF | TGTGCCAGCAGCGATCGACAGGGGCAAAGGGAGGGCTACACCTTC
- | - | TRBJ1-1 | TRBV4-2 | CASSQEGQGDTEAFF | TGTGCCAGCAGCCAAGAGGGGCAGGGCGACACTGAAGCTTTCTTT
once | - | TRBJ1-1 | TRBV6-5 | CASSYIGPRDTEAFF | TGTGCCAGCAGTTACATTGGGCCGAGGGACACTGAAGCTTTCTTT
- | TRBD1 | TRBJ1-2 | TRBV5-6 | CASSSIGQAESYGYTF | TGTGCCAGCAGCTCCATCGGACAGGCAGAGTCCTATGGCTACACCTTC
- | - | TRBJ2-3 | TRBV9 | CASSVGLTDTQYF | TGTGCCAGCAGCGTAGGTCTCACAGATACGCAGTATTTT
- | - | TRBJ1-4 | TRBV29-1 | CSVRNQNEKLFF | TGCAGCGTTCGAAACCAAAATGAAAAACTGTTTTTT
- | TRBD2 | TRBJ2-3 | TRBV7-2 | CASSLPSGGVDTQYF | TGTGCCAGCAGCTTACCTAGCGGGGGGGTGGATACGCAGTATTTT
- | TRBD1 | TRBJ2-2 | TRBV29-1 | CSVGGEQGATGELFF | TGCAGCGTGGGAGGAGAACAGGGGGCAACCGGGGAGCTGTTTTTT
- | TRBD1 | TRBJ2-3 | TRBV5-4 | CASSPGTVTSTDTQYF | TGTGCCAGCAGCCCCGGGACAGTTACTAGCACAGATACGCAGTATTTT
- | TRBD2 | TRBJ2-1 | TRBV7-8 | CASSLRLAGANEQFF | TGTGCCAGCAGCCTACGACTAGCGGGAGCGAATGAGCAGTTCTTC
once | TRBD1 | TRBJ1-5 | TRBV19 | CASSLTGGVEQPQHF | TGTGCCAGTAGTTTGACAGGGGGAGTGGAGCAGCCCCAGCATTTT
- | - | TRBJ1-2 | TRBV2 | CASSGAGIAPWDTF | TGTGCCAGCAGTGGGGCGGGGATTGCCCCATGGGACACCTTC
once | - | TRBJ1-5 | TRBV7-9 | CASSLTANQPQHF | TGTGCCAGCAGCTTAACAGCAAATCAGCCCCAGCATTTT
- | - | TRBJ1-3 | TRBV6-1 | CASSDLGHSGNTIYF | TGTGCCAGCAGTGATTTAGGGCACTCTGGAAACACCATATATTTT
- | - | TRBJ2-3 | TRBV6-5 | CASLGRLSTDTQYF | TGTGCCAGCCTCGGGCGGCTTAGCACAGATACGCAGTATTTT
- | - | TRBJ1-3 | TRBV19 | CASSTQGNTIYF | TGTGCCAGTAGTACACAGGGAAACACCATATATTTT
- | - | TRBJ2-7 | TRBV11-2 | CASSPRGSGLAYEQYF | TGTGCCAGCAGCCCAAGGGGCAGCGGCCTAGCCTACGAGCAGTACTTC